This entry describes one T cell receptor beta chain. Its cognate antigen has yet to be identified. No quality values exist for individual bases; no much larger clone is one base distant. The sample originates from a study of cytomegalovirus exposure and HLA in healthy donors listed by TCRdb under 2017. Study-wide context: An earlier analysis of around 600 of the donors reported about 250 Gb of sequence data and 117 million unique TCR beta sequences from roughly 200 million T cells. Roughly 300 gigabases of sequencing data and approximately 85 million unique TCR sequences were included in an early release covering 550 to 650 HLA-typed donors. Among the 398 genotyped donors, around 81% belonged to the genetic ancestry cluster associated with self-reported Caucasian donors. The study aimed to test whether cataloging public T cell receptors could reveal signatures of past pathogen exposure. The T cell repertoires of about 700 subjects were profiled by immunosequencing and related to cytomegalovirus serostatus. In addition to the first cohort of 666 subjects, a separate validation cohort of approximately 130 different subjects was used. To predict cytomegalovirus infection status, the study combined high-throughput TCR immunosequencing, statistical association of individual TCRs with disease status, and machine learning. In a later analysis, previously published TCR beta repertoires from 666 donors were re-analyzed and high-resolution HLA genotyping was added so that TCR occurrence patterns could be studied. The later analysis used no new phenotypic data to find candidate immune exposures, relying instead on TCR beta sequences and their occurrence across donors. An earlier analysis of 587 of the donors applied high-throughput TCR beta sequencing to assess whether each TCR beta V gene segment acted as functional or pseudogenic. Donor age, sex, ethnicity and CMV serostatus were collected together with the repertoire data. In a later genetic analysis, genome-wide SNP genotypes for about 65% of the roughly 670 donors were used, and that subset was treated as a discovery cohort. All discovery cohort repertoires had been generated on a single sequencing platform. Both class I and class II loci were covered by HLA typing, at four-digit resolution. The number of typed donors differed by locus: 629-630 for A, B, C, DRB1 and DQB1; 522 for DQA1; around 610 for DPA1; and roughly 470 for DPB1. Roughly five DR-DQ haplotypes were handled as single units for association and clustering because linkage in the cohort was strong. Among about 400 genotyped donors of the cohort, an average of about 220,000 unique TCR beta nucleotide sequences was sequenced per donor, of which about 20% were non-productive. Beyond this particular receptor, the publication reports: Several of the top co-occurrence clusters appeared to be linked to parvovirus B19, influenza, CMV and Epstein-Barr virus, according to a later analysis. An association between a missense DCLRE1C variant and V-gene and J-gene trimming of TCR beta chains was found in a later genetic analysis and replicated in an independent cohort. Across donors, most TCR sequences were observed very rarely, whereas some public TCRs were present in many individuals. Immune exposure information for the cohort was limited to CMV serostatus. In an earlier analysis of a few hundred of the donors, most TCR beta V segments were observed in productive rearrangements about 90% or about 30% of the time, broadly matching IMGT annotations. When HLA alleles, especially DR and DQ, strongly co-occurred, attributing TCR associations to individual alleles was difficult. The study listed 170 or so TCR beta chains as associated with cytomegalovirus. According to the authors, the approach could potentially be generalized to other disease states and immunological phenotypes. Three of the identified cytomegalovirus-associated TCR beta chains were confirmed in vitro to be specific for cytomegalovirus antigens. Because HLA typing was missing for some donors at each locus, association tests included only the typed subset. A further reported finding was that TCR beta sequences accurately predicted the HLA-A and HLA-B alleles for most subjects in the first cohort. A group of highly shared sequence variants was considered likely to be a technical artifact of the sequencing pipeline. In a later analysis, HLA-associated TCR beta chains showed more clonal expansion and lower generation probabilities than non-associated chains that were equally common. A later analysis found that most CMV-associated TCR beta chains appeared HLA-restricted, with HLA associations seemingly driven largely by CMV exposure. The 87-base-pair reads could not distinguish some IMGT-functional V segments, including TRBV6-2 and TRBV6-3, so those segments were excluded. The presence/absence analyses assumed that sequencing depth was roughly uniform across donors, and that assumption may not be true. The classifier was reported to diagnose cytomegalovirus status with high specificity and sensitivity in both the original and validation cohorts. A later genetic analysis reported fewer N-insertions in productive TCRs among donors in an Asian-associated ancestry cluster than the approximately 670-donor mean. Seventeen rarely observed V segments, including chromosome 9 orphons, were excluded from the earlier analysis of several hundred of the donors because counts were too low. In a later analysis, more than 15,000 TCR beta sequences were associated with specific HLA alleles at a false discovery rate of 0.05. The cohort was sequenced for TCR beta chains only, and without alpha or paired-chain data the features that could be detected were limited. In a later analysis, the rate of TCR association differed among HLA loci, with DRB1 alleles having the most associated TCRs and HLA-C alleles having the fewest. Correlated functional status among segregating V segments might be attributable to linkage disequilibrium, but an unknown experimental factor could not be ruled out.

In total, approximately 690 healthy bone marrow donors made up the cohort. At the time of sampling, all cohort members were nominally healthy, though unrecorded immune exposures were likely present. The donor was CMV seronegative and belonged to the group of 320 or so seronegative cohort members. Each donor provided a peripheral blood sample, and peripheral blood mononuclear cells were used for TCR beta sequencing. Genomic DNA extraction from the blood cell samples was performed with the Qiagen DNeasy Blood Extraction Kit. Deletion took 6 bases off V and 7 bases off J, with a span of 21 bases between the germline ends. The CDR3 sequence holds 16 residues, the cysteine and phenylalanine included. Of all the DNA, just the CDR3 is kept, 48 bases in frame from base 1. From a lookup of the germline V gene, CDR1 and CDR2 are MGHRA and YSYEKL. The receptor library was made with the immunoSEQ multiplex PCR assay. For the multiplex PCR, a mixture combining 60 forward primers for TCR Vbeta segments and 13 reverse primers for TCR Jbeta segments was used. Amplification of the CDR3 region of rearranged TCR beta genes was performed with a multiplex PCR assay on genomic DNA. The Illumina HiSeq System was used to sequence the amplified TCR beta libraries as 87-base-pair reads. The authors' pipeline ran thus. In a later analysis, tens of millions of unique TCR beta chains were counted across the 690 or so repertoires, and roughly 9.9 million of these chains were shared by at least two donors. To remove PCR and sequencing errors, raw reads were error-corrected and collapsed into unique sequences using a nearest-neighbor algorithm that merged closely related sequences. V, D and J gene segments were assigned by aligning CDR3 sequences to IMGT reference sequences. For a sequence to be retained, a match of at least six nucleotides was required to both a V gene segment and a J gene segment. Rearrangements were called productive when the CDR3 lacked stop codons and stayed in frame with V and J; all others were non-productive. Following IMGT convention, CDR3 was defined as the stretch from the second conserved V-encoded cysteine up to the conserved J-encoded phenylalanine. In an earlier analysis of approximately 500 of the donors, sequences lacking an unambiguous match to a single V gene segment were excluded. In an earlier analysis of around 600 of the donors, V segments were called functional above 56.7% productive rearrangements and were called segregating when the between-donor standard deviation exceeded 5%. A statistical classification framework was built to diagnose cytomegalovirus status from the catalog of TCR beta chain sequences. In a later analysis, TCR nucleotide sequences were compared against IMGT/GENE-DB human TR gene sequences so that V and J genes could be assigned. A later analysis assigned CDR3 sequences and most-parsimonious VDJ recombination scenarios with the TCRdist pipeline. In a later analysis, each TCR beta chain was defined by its CDR3 amino acid sequence together with its V-gene family, and reads lacking a unique V-gene family were excluded. In a later analysis, 450 to 600 highly shared, low-generation-probability nucleotide sequences were removed to address suspected cross-contamination and a sequencing artifact. A later analysis calculated a clonal expansion index for each public chain from normalized within-repertoire ranks of inferred template counts. In a later analysis, generation probabilities were computed with a VDJ recombination model fitted to out-of-frame rearrangements, and the resulting probabilities were checked against IGoR. A later analysis scored TCR-TCR, TCR-HLA and TCR-CMV co-occurrence with hypergeometric tests, applying a repertoire-size bias correction to TCR pairs. False discovery rates were estimated in a later analysis by permuting HLA or CMV assignments 20 times. In a later analysis, co-occurring TCRs were grouped using DBSCAN, and TCRdist sequence similarity was added for clustering within HLA-allele-positive subsets. Repertoires with fewer than 30,000 or more than 120,000 public chains were left out of co-occurrence clustering, as were about five repertoires with anomalous nucleotide sharing. TCRdb holds this immuneACCESS table with in-frame rearrangements only. Some clones are missing; in checked studies, unresolved V genes explain under half, and the rest has no known cause. Clone size and V and J calls were adopted from that table, with D and trimming inferred from the DNA. Here the sample has roughly 190,000 clones; almost 80% occur a single time. The ten largest account for about 1.6% of the sample.

Recombination joined TRBV4-1 with TRBJ2-2; the D segment could be TRBD2, given 5 matching bases. The source material was PBMCs. This TCR came from a woman in her late teens or twenties in good health and CMV-seronegative. The CDR3 loop reads CASSYTDWFFFGELFF. Here is the DNA: TGCGCCAGCAGTTATACGGACTGGTTTTTTTTCGGGGAGCTGTTTTTT.